Sequencing of this T cell receptor beta chain was carried out in a study of early T cells in non-severe SARS-CoV-2 infection. Background on the study: Bulk RNA from unsorted whole blood was sequenced; chains were unpaired.

Ten or more counts support this clonotype. Its target is unknown. Study-wide results and limits: The study's VDJdb matching favored anti-spike CD8 responses and missed private and CD4 specificities.

V was pared by 0 bases and J by 4 bases, with 9 bases between. Germline CDR1 reads SQVTM; CDR2 reads ANQGSEA. The CDR3 length is 13 residues. Each cDNA molecule carried a unique molecular identifier. Each CDR3 protein is one row after TCRdb ran MiXCR on the 5' RACE reads. This table holds about 77,000 distinct CDR3 sequences, 12% found once. The source is an adult who was a healthcare worker with PCR-confirmed SARS-CoV-2 infection or an uninfected control (not recorded which). The donor label of this sample is uncertain. The sequences come from whole blood, collected at baseline. The chain recombines TRBV29-1 with TRBJ2-5; weak D call: TRBD2 (5 bases). The CDR3: CSVEDRRGETQYF. The CDR3 coding sequence is TGCAGCGTTGAAGATCGCCGGGGAGAGACCCAGTACTTC.